The present TCR beta chain was sequenced within a study of monozygotic twins with inflammatory bowel disease. For each CDR3 protein, TCRdb gives one entry from its re-call of the 5' RACE reads, without DNA. This sample's table reports about 350,000 distinct CDR3 sequences. Looked up from germline, CDR1 is MNHEY and CDR2 is SVGEGT. The CDR3 is 15 residues long. The TCR was taken from a human donor with ulcerative colitis or Crohn's disease, or a healthy co-twin of an affected twin (not recorded which). The genes are TRBV6-2 or TRBV6-3 and TRBJ2-7; TCRdb reports TRBD2, a call that lacks DNA to check it against. Sequenced: blood. The CDR3 protein is CASAVYGLAGDEQYF.